This T cell receptor (beta chain) was sequenced during a study of Ad26.COV2.S vaccination and SARS-CoV-2 variants. At the level of the study: As a participant in COV1001, the donor was in the Ad26.COV2.S trial arm.

Described treatment: some 20 received Ad26.COV2.S at low or high dose, single or two shots; 5 received placebo; per-sample allocation not given. On day 63 after the first injection, vaccine and placebo recipients gave samples. This person who donated was an adult of 18-55 years in Boston. The ends were cut back, 6 bases at V and 11 bases at J, with 14 bases in the middle. Germline loops: CDR1 MDHEN, CDR2 SYDVKM. The CDR3 covers 12 residues. Only in-frame clones appear in the TCRdb table, and some are missing; sequencing was by immunoSEQ multiplex PCR. There are approximately 500,000 clones in the sample; around 90% occur only once, and more than 10% lies in the top ten.

The receptor was isolated from a person between 18 and 59 years old who received the Ad26.COV2.S COVID-19 vaccine or a placebo. The gene calls are TRBV28 and TRBJ2-1; tentatively, D is TRBD2 (6 bases). The sample was peripheral blood, taken in a trial of Ad26.COV2.S vaccine versus placebo. The DNA for the CDR3 is TGTGCCAGCAGGTCCGGAGGGGAGCAGCAGTTCTTC. This gives the protein CASRSGGEQQFF.